This entry features one T cell receptor beta chain sequence. The data stem from a study of T cell responses to AZD1222 COVID-19 vaccine. The length of the CDR3 is 15 residues. V lost 0 bases to trimming and J lost 5 bases, with 13 bases between them. Looked up from germline, CDR1 is KGHSH and CDR2 is LQKENI. The data were produced by immunoSEQ multiplex PCR, yet TCRdb's version contains in-frame clones alone and is incomplete. The sample yields approximately 150,000 clones, about 86% seen once. The starting material was peripheral blood, obtained 28 days after the second AZD1222 dose. The TCR was taken from an adult who received the AZD1222 COVID-19 vaccine. The V and J genes are TRBV18 and TRBJ2-5, with D possibly being TRBD1 (5 bases). CDR3 loop: CASSPPSQQAETQYF. The CDR3 bases are TGTGCCAGCTCACCACCGTCGCAACAGGCTGAGACCCAGTACTTC.